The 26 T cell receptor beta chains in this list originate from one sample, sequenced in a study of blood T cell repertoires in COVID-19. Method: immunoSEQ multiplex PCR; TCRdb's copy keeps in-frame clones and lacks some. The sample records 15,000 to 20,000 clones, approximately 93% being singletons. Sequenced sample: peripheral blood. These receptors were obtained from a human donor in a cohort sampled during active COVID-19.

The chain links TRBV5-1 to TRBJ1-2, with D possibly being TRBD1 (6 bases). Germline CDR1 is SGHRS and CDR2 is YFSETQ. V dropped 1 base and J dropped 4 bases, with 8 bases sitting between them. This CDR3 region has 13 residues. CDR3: CASSLTGIYGYTF. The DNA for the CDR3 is TGCGCCAGCAGCTTGACAGGGATCTATGGCTACACCTTC.

The CDR3 nucleotides are TGTGCCAGCAGCTTTATAAAAGGGGTTGAGCAGTTCTTC. This gives the protein CASSFIKGVEQFF. V gene TRBV7-2 combines with J gene TRBJ2-1, with D possibly TRBD1 on 5 matching bases. The CDR3 has 13 amino acids. CDR1 SGHTA and CDR2 FQGNSA come from the germline V gene. Trimming took 3 bases from V and 9 from J, leaving 12 bases between them.

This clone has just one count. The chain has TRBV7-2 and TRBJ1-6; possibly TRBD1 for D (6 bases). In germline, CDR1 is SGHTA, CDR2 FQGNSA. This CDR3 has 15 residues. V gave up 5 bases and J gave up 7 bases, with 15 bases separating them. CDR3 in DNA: TGTGCCAGCAGCCTACAGGGTTTTGGAAATTCACCCCTCCACTTT. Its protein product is CASSLQGFGNSPLHF.

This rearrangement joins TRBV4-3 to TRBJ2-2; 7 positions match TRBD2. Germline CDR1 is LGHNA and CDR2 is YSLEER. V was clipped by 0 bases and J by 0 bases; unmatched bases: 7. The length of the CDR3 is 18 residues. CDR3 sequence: CASSQEGTNLANTGELFF. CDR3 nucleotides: TGCGCCAGCAGCCAAGAGGGGACTAACCTTGCGAACACCGGGGAGCTGTTTTTT.

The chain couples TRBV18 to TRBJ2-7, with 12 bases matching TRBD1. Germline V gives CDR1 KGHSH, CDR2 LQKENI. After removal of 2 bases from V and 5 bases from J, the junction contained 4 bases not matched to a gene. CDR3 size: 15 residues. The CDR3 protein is CASSPTRDRGHEQYF. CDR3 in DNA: TGTGCCAGCTCACCAACTCGGGACAGGGGGCACGAGCAGTACTTC.

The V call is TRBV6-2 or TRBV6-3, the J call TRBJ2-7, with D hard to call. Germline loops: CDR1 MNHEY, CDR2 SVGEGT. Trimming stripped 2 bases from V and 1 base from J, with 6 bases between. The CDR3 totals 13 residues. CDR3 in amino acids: CASSYPNSYEQYF. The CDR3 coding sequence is TGTGCCAGCAGTTACCCCAATTCCTACGAGCAGTACTTC.

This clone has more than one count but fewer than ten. The DNA of the CDR3 is TGTGCCAGCAGTCTCCCCCTCGTAGTTTCCTACGAGCAGTACTTC. Its protein is CASSLPLVVSYEQYF. This chain connects TRBV28 to TRBJ2-7; D not certain. This CDR3 is 15 amino acids long. V gave up 5 bases and J gave up 1 base, with 15 bases separating them. Germline V gene data show CDR1 as MDHEN and CDR2 as SYDVKM.

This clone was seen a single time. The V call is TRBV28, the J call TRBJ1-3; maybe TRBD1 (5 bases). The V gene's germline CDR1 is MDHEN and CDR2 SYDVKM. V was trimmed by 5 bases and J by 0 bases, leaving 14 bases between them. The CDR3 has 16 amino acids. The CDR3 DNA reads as TGTGCCAGCAGTCTAGCGGGGACGAGCTCTGGAAACACCATATATTTT. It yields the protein CASSLAGTSSGNTIYF.

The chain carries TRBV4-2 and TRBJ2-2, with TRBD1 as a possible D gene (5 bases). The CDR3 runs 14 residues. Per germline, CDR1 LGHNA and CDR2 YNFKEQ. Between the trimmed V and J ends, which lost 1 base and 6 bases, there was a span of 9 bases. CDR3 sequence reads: CASSQGRQSGELFF. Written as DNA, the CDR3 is TGTGCCAGCAGCCAAGGCCGACAGTCCGGGGAGCTGTTTTTT.

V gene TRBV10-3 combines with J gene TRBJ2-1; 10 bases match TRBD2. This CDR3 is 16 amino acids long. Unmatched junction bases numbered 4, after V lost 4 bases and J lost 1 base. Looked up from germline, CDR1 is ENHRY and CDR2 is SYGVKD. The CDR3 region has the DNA TGTGCCATCAGTGTTGGTAGCGGGAGGTCCTACAATGAGCAGTTCTTC. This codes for CAISVGSGRSYNEQFF.

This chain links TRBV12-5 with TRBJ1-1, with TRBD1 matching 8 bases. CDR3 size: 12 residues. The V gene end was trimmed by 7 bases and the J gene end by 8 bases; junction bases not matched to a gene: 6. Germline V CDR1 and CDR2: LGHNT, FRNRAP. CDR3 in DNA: TGTGCTAGTGCCTCAGCAGGGGGCGAAGCTTTCTTT. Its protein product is CASASAGGEAFF.

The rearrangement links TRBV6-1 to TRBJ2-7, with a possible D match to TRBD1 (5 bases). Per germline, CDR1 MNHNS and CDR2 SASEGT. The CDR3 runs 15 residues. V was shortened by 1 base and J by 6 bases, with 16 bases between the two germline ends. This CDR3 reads CASSEGFQGVGEQYF. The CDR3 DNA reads TGTGCCAGCAGTGAAGGTTTCCAAGGGGTTGGCGAGCAGTACTTC.

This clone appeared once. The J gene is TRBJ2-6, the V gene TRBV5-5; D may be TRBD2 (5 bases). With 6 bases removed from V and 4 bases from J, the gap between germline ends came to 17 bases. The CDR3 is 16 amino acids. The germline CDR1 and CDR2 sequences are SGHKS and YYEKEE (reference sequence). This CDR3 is CASTSAGVYGANVLTF. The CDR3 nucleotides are TGTGCCAGCACCTCGGCGGGTGTGTACGGGGCCAACGTCCTGACTTTC. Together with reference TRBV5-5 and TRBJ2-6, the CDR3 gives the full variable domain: DAGVTQSPTHLIKTRGQQVTLRCSPISGHKSVSWYQQVLGQGPQFIFQYYEKEERGRGNFPDRFSARQFPNYSSELNVNALLLGDSALYLCASTSAGVYGANVLTFGAGSRLTVL.

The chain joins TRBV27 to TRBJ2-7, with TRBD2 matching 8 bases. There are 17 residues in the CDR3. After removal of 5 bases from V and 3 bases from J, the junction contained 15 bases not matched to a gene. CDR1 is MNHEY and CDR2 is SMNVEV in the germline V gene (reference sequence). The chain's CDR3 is CASSLKPFGTSLYEQYF. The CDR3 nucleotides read TGTGCCAGCAGTCTAAAACCTTTCGGGACTAGTCTCTACGAGCAGTACTTC.

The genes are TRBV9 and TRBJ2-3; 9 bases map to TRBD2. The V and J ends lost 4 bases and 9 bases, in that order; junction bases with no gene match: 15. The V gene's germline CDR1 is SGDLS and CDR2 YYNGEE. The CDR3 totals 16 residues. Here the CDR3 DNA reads TGTGCCAGCAGCACCTCTAGCGGGGTCGGCTCCCAGACGCAGTATTTT. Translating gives CASSTSSGVGSQTQYF. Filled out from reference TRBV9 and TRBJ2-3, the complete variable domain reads DSGVTQTPKHLITATGQRVTLRCSPRSGDLSVYWYQQSLDQGLQFLIQYYNGEERAKGNILERFSAQQFPDLHSELNLSSLELGDSALYFCASSTSSGVGSQTQYFGPGTRLTVL.

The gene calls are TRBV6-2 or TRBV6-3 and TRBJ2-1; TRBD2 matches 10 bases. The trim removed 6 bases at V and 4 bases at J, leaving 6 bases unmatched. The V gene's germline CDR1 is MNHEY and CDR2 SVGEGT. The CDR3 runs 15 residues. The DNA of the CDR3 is TGTGCCAGCAGCCCCGGACTAGCGGATTACAATGAGCAGTTCTTC. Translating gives CASSPGLADYNEQFF.

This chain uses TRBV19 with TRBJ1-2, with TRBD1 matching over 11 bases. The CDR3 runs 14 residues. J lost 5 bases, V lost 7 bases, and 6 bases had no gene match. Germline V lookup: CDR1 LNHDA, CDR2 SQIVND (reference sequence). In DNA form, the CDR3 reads TGTGCCAGTAACTCGGGACAGGGGGGATATGGCTACACCTTC. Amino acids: CASNSGQGGYGYTF.

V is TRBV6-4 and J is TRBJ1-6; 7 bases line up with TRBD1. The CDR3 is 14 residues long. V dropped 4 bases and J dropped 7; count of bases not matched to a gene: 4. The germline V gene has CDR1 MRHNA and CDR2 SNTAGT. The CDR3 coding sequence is TGTGCCAGCAGTGGGGGACAGACCAATTCACCCCTCCACTTT. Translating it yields CASSGGQTNSPLHF.

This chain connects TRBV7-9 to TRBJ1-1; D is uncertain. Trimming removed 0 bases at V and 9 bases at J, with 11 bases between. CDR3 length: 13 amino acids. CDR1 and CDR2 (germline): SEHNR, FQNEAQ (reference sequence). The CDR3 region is CASSLAQPTKAFF. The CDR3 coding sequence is TGTGCCAGCAGCTTAGCACAGCCCACAAAAGCTTTCTTT.

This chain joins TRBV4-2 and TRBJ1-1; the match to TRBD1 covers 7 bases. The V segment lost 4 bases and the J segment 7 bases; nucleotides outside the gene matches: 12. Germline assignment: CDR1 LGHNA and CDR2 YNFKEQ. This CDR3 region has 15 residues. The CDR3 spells CASSLGTGENGEAFF. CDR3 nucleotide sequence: TGTGCCAGCAGCCTTGGTACAGGGGAGAATGGTGAAGCTTTCTTT.

CDR3 DNA: TGTGCCAGCATGCCGGGACTAGTCGACACCGGGGAGCTGTTTTTT. As protein: CASMPGLVDTGELFF. The rearrangement joins TRBV11-1 to TRBJ2-2; 8 bases map to TRBD2. CDR1 is SGHAT, CDR2 FQDESV, per germline (reference sequence). CDR3 length equals 15 residues. Trimming at V came to 7 bases and at J to 3 bases, leaving 7 bases not matched to a gene.

The CDR3 coding sequence is TGTGCCAGCAGCCAAGTAGATCCCAGCGGGGGCCACACAGATACGCAGTATTTT. Protein product: CASSQVDPSGGHTDTQYF. V usage is TRBV3-1 (or the pseudogene TRBV3-2) and J usage is TRBJ2-3; 8 nucleotides align to TRBD2. CDR1 and CDR2 from the germline V gene are LGHDT and YNNKEL (reference sequence). V lost 1 base, J lost 2 bases, and 11 bases stayed unmatched. The CDR3 totals 18 residues.

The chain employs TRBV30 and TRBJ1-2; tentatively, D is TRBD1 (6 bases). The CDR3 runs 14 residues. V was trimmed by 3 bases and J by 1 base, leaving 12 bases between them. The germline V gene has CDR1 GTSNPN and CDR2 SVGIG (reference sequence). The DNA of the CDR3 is TGTGCCTGGAGAGGGGGACCAAATAACTATGGCTACACCTTC. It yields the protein CAWRGGPNNYGYTF.

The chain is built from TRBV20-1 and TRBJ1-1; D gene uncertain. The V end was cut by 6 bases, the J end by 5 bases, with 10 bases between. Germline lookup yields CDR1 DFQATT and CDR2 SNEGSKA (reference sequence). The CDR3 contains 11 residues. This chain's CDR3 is CSAGVGTEAFF. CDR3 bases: TGCAGTGCGGGAGTAGGGACTGAAGCTTTCTTT.

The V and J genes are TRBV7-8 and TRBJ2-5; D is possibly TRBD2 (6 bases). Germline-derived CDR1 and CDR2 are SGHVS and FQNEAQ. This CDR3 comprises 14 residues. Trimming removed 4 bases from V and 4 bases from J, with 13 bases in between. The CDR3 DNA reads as TGTGCCAGCAGCTGGTCTAGCGCGGGAGAGACCCAGTACTTC. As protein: CASSWSSAGETQYF.

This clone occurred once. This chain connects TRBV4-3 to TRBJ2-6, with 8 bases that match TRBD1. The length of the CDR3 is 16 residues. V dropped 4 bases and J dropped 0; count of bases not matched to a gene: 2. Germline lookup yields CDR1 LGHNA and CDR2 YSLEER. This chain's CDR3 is CASSRQGSSGANVLTF. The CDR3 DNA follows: TGCGCCAGCAGCCGACAGGGGAGCTCTGGGGCCAACGTCCTGACTTTC.